The 31 T cell receptor beta chains below come from one sample, sequenced in a study of T cells in Graves' hyperthyroidism and ophthalmopathy. From RNA transcripts, TCR beta CDR3 regions were amplified. Researchers ran a first-round RT-PCR on the TCR CDR3 using the HTBI primer set. TCRdb re-called the multiplex PCR reads through MiXCR, storing one row per CDR3 protein. The sample consists of approximately 490,000 distinct CDR3 sequences, 20% to 25% of them appearing once. The sequencing input was blood. The receptor source for this set is a woman aged 70-85 years with Graves' ophthalmopathy.

This clonotype has ten or more counts. This chain's CDR3 is CASSLVRGVDTQYF. For the CDR3, the DNA is TGTGCCAGCAGCTTGGTCCGGGGGGTGGATACGCAGTATTTT. J is TRBJ2-3 and V is TRBV11-2; 7 bases map to TRBD2. CDR1 and CDR2 (germline): SGHAT, FQNNGV. V gave up 3 bases and J gave up 6 bases; unmatched junction bases: 6. CDR3 size: 14 residues.

This clonotype has just a few counts. The chain carries TRBV20-1 and TRBJ2-2, with 13 bases fitting TRBD2. Losses at the gene ends were 6 bases for V and 0 bases for J; bases not matched to a gene: 4. Germline CDR1 DFQATT, CDR2 SNEGSKA (reference sequence). The CDR3 spans 16 residues. DNA for the CDR3: TGCAGTGCACCCGGACTAGCGGGAGCGAACACCGGGGAGCTGTTTTTT. Translated, it gives CSAPGLAGANTGELFF.

The V gene is TRBV7-9, the J gene TRBJ2-5, with a tentative D call TRBD1 (7 bases). V was shortened by 5 bases and J by 4 bases, with 14 bases between the two germline ends. Germline CDR1 reads SEHNR; CDR2 reads FQNEAQ (reference sequence). This CDR3 is 14 amino acids long. CDR3 residues: CASSLRGVRETQYF. The CDR3 DNA sequence: TGTGCCAGCAGCCTCAGGGGGGTAAGAGAGACCCAGTACTTC.

The chain combines TRBV19 with TRBJ1-5, with TRBD1 matching 8 bases. Germline V gives CDR1 LNHDA, CDR2 SQIVND (reference sequence). V dropped 4 bases and J dropped 7; count of bases not matched to a gene: 6. The length of the CDR3 is 14 residues. The CDR3 sequence: CASSTGQGGQPQHF. CDR3 in DNA: TGTGCCAGTAGTACCGGACAGGGAGGCCAGCCCCAGCATTTT.

This clonotype was recorded a few times. The chain has TRBV12-3 or TRBV12-4 and TRBJ1-6; no reliable D call. The V and J ends lost 5 bases and 8 bases respectively, with 10 bases between them. This CDR3 contains 13 residues. CDR3 in DNA: TGTGCCAGCAGTCTAGGAGTCCATTCACCCCTCCACTTT. Protein sequence: CASSLGVHSPLHF.

The rearrangement uses TRBV5-6 and TRBJ2-7, with a possible D match to TRBD2 (5 bases). CDR3 size: 16 residues. Trimming removed 2 bases at V and 4 bases at J, with 19 bases between. Germline CDR1 is SGHDT and CDR2 is YYEEEE. The CDR3 sequence: CASSFTGSPSGYEQYF. In nucleotides, the CDR3 is TGTGCCAGCAGCTTCACGGGATCTCCGAGCGGATACGAGCAGTACTTC.

This clonotype was detected many times. V usage is TRBV12-3 or TRBV12-4 and J usage is TRBJ2-2, with a possible D match to TRBD1 (5 bases). The V end was cut by 3 bases, the J end by 7 bases, with 15 bases between. This CDR3 spans 15 amino acids. CDR3 bases: TGTGCCAGCAGTTTTGGGGCCCGGGCCAGCGGGGAGCTGTTTTTT. This gives the protein CASSFGARASGELFF.

This clonotype was detected only a few times. The V gene is TRBV11-2, the J gene TRBJ2-5; 8 bases map to TRBD2. J was trimmed by 2 bases and V by 0 bases; bases with no gene match: 5. Germline V gene sequence: CDR1 SGHAT, CDR2 FQNNGV. The CDR3 length is 16 residues. This CDR3 is CASSLDAGLAQETQYF. The CDR3, as DNA: TGTGCCAGCAGCTTAGATGCCGGACTAGCTCAAGAGACCCAGTACTTC. The full variable domain, in which reference TRBV11-2 and TRBJ2-5 provide the parts outside the CDR3, is EAGVAQSPRYKIIEKRQSVAFWCNPISGHATLYWYQQILGQGPKLLIQFQNNGVVDDSQLPKDRFSAERLKGVDSTLKIQPAKLEDSAVYLCASSLDAGLAQETQYFGPGTRLLVL.

This clonotype was detected many times. The genes are TRBV5-5 and TRBJ2-3; 9 bases are shared with TRBD1. Germline trimming cut 2 bases from V and 4 bases from J; bases unmatched to any gene: 2. This CDR3 has 14 residues. The germline V gene encodes CDR1 SGHKS and CDR2 YYEKEE (reference sequence). Here the CDR3 DNA reads TGTGCCAGCAGCTTACAGGGGGCCGCAGATACGCAGTATTTT. This encodes CASSLQGAADTQYF.

The chain employs TRBV6-2 or TRBV6-3 and TRBJ2-2; 7 bases agree with TRBD1. The germline V gene has CDR1 MNHEY and CDR2 SVGEGT. The CDR3 covers 14 residues. V dropped 0 bases and J dropped 7; count of bases not matched to a gene: 2. The chain's CDR3 is CASSYSRGSGELFF. The DNA of the CDR3 is TGTGCCAGCAGTTACTCCAGGGGGAGCGGGGAGCTGTTTTTT.

The chain combines TRBV14 with TRBJ2-5; TRBD2 is a possible D gene (6 bases). CDR3 length equals 16 residues. Trimming shortened V by 4 bases and J by 1 base, and 16 bases separated the two germline ends. Germline CDR1 reads SGHDN; CDR2 reads FVKESK. This CDR3 reads CASSPLTGTAQETQYF. Written as DNA, the CDR3 is TGTGCCAGCAGCCCCCTAACGGGGACTGCCCAAGAGACCCAGTACTTC.

V gene TRBV20-1 combines with J gene TRBJ1-1; possible D gene TRBD1, 6 bases. The CDR3 extends over 14 amino acids. With 4 bases removed from V and 0 bases from J, the gap between germline ends came to 12 bases. Germline V gives CDR1 DFQATT, CDR2 SNEGSKA (reference sequence). CDR3 protein: CSAKRTAMNTEAFF. For the CDR3, the DNA is TGCAGTGCTAAAAGGACAGCTATGAACACTGAAGCTTTCTTT.

The table lists this clonotype with a few counts. The chain has TRBV7-2 and TRBJ2-1, with D maybe TRBD2 (6 bases). The CDR3 runs to 14 residues. Trimming took 5 bases from V and 4 from J, leaving 12 bases between them. CDR1 is SGHTA and CDR2 is FQGNSA in the germline V gene. CDR3 coding DNA: TGTGCCAGCAGCAATCGCGGGGAATACAATGAGCAGTTCTTC. Translated: CASSNRGEYNEQFF.

This clonotype was found many times. The chain combines TRBV12-3 or TRBV12-4 with TRBJ2-1, with a weak D call TRBD2 (6 bases). The V gene lost 3 bases and the J gene lost 4 bases, with 10 bases spanning the gap. CDR3 length: 14 amino acids. CDR3 region: CASSLGGTYNEQFF. Here the CDR3 DNA reads TGTGCCAGCAGTTTGGGCGGGACTTACAATGAGCAGTTCTTC.

V gene TRBV25-1 combines with J gene TRBJ2-3; the D gene could be TRBD1 or TRBD2 (6 bases each). V lost 1 base, J lost 7 bases, and 15 bases lay in between. The CDR3 length is 15 residues. The germline V gene has CDR1 MGHDK and CDR2 SYGVNS. CDR3 in DNA: TGTGCCAGCAGTGAATTCGGGGGACAAGGTCATACGCAGTATTTT. This translates into CASSEFGGQGHTQYF.

A note on this clonotype: A junction end diverges from the germline sequence, so it may reflect a read error. The chain recombines TRBV30 with TRBJ2-1; 10 nucleotides agree with TRBD1. Germline-derived CDR1 and CDR2 are GTSNPN and SVGIG (reference sequence). The CDR3 loop spans 14 amino acids. In DNA form, the CDR3 reads TGTGCCCGTACCGGACAGGGGGGGTACAATGAGCGGTTCTTC. It codes for CARTGQGGYNERFF.

The sample holds a few counts of this clonotype. The V and J genes are TRBV30 and TRBJ1-4; TRBD1 aligns across 9 bases. The CDR3 is 14 amino acids. Germline assignment: CDR1 GTSNPN and CDR2 SVGIG (reference sequence). The ends lost 3 bases at V and 5 bases at J; junction bases unmatched: 4. Written as DNA, the CDR3 is TGTGCCTGGAGCGCCGGGACAGGGAATGAAAAACTGTTTTTT. Translation gives CAWSAGTGNEKLFF.

The chain has TRBV30 and TRBJ1-1, with D possibly matching TRBD1 (6 bases). Germline V gene sequence: CDR1 GTSNPN, CDR2 SVGIG (reference sequence). The V and J ends lost 1 base and 0 bases respectively, with 12 bases between them. The CDR3 runs 15 residues. The CDR3 bases are TGTGCCTGGAGTGAAGGTTGGGGGCTGAACACTGAAGCTTTCTTT. Its translation is CAWSEGWGLNTEAFF. The full variable domain, rest sourced from reference TRBV30 and TRBJ1-1, is SQTIHQWPATLVQPVGSPLSLECTVEGTSNPNLYWYRQAAGRGLQLLFYSVGIGQISSEVPQNLSASRPQDRQFILSSKKLLLSDSGFYLCAWSEGWGLNTEAFFGQGTRLTVV.

As regards this clonotype: One junction end does not reproduce the germline sequence, and a read error may be involved. The CDR3 protein is CASASLAGVPGGLFF. DNA of the CDR3: TGTGCCAGCGCATCACTAGCGGGAGTACCCGGGGGGCTGTTTTTT. The chain is built from TRBV27 and TRBJ2-2, with 11 bases aligning to TRBD2. Germline assignment: CDR1 MNHEY and CDR2 SMNVEV (reference sequence). This CDR3 is built from 15 residues.

V gene TRBV24-1 combines with J gene TRBJ2-5; weak D call: TRBD1 (5 bases). Trimming shortened V by 4 bases and J by 1 base, and 18 bases separated the two germline ends. This CDR3 has 17 residues. Germline lookup yields CDR1 KGHDR and CDR2 SFDVKD. This CDR3 is CATSDLNDSSGQETQYF. DNA of the CDR3: TGTGCCACCAGTGACCTGAACGACAGCTCTGGCCAAGAGACCCAGTACTTC.

This clonotype has only a few counts. This chain uses TRBV12-3 or TRBV12-4 with TRBJ2-3; 15 bases map to TRBD2. This CDR3 has 15 residues. Unmatched junction bases numbered 1, after V lost 6 bases and J lost 3 bases. CDR3: CASRGLAGGTDTQYF. CDR3 in DNA: TGTGCCAGCAGGGGACTAGCGGGAGGTACAGATACGCAGTATTTT.

This clonotype was picked up a small number of times. The chain employs TRBV12-3 or TRBV12-4 and TRBJ1-1; D not resolved. The V and J ends lost 7 bases and 8 bases respectively, with 14 bases between them. The CDR3 contains 12 residues. DNA of the CDR3: TGTGCCAGCACCCGAGGACCTACCGAAGCTTTCTTT. It encodes CASTRGPTEAFF.

The genes are TRBV6-1 and TRBJ2-5; TRBD1 aligns across 10 bases. The CDR3 consists of 15 residues. Germline CDR1 MNHNS, CDR2 SASEGT. J was trimmed by 4 bases and V by 6 bases; bases with no gene match: 8. CDR3 region: CASRVGTGVTETQYF. CDR3 DNA: TGTGCCAGCAGGGTCGGGACAGGGGTGACAGAGACCCAGTACTTC.

This clonotype was recorded a few times. The V call is TRBV28, the J call TRBJ1-5, with a possible D match to TRBD1 (5 bases). The CDR3 consists of 15 residues. V lost 6 bases and J 2 bases, leaving 14 bases between the germline ends. CDR1 is MDHEN, CDR2 SYDVKM, per germline. This CDR3 is CASSRTSGGNQPQHF. DNA of the CDR3: TGTGCCAGCAGCCGGACATCCGGAGGCAATCAGCCCCAGCATTTT. Variable domain in full (rest from reference TRBV28 and TRBJ1-5): DVKVTQSSRYLVKRTGEKVFLECVQDMDHENMFWYRQDPGLGLRLIYFSYDVKMKEKGDIPEGYSVSREKKERFSLILESASTNQTSMYLCASSRTSGGNQPQHFGDGTRLSIL.

This clonotype has just a few counts. J is TRBJ2-3 and V is TRBV7-9; D gene ambiguous. Germline V gene sequence: CDR1 SEHNR, CDR2 FQNEAQ (reference sequence). The V end lost 2 bases, the J end lost 3 bases, and 6 bases lay between the germline ends. The CDR3 runs 13 residues. In DNA, the CDR3 is TGTGCCAGCAGCTTATTGGATACAGATACGCAGTATTTT. Amino acids: CASSLLDTDTQYF.

This clonotype has ten or more counts. The chain joins TRBV19 to TRBJ1-1, with TRBD1 matching 8 bases. CDR1 is LNHDA, CDR2 SQIVND, per germline (reference sequence). The CDR3 covers 14 residues. With V trimmed by 9 bases and J by 1 base, 7 bases remained unmatched. The CDR3 DNA reads as TGTGCCAGCAGCACCGGGACAGGGAACACTGAAGCTTTCTTT. Translating gives CASSTGTGNTEAFF.

This clonotype was seen more than once but under ten times. V is TRBV5-1 and J is TRBJ1-1, with D perhaps TRBD1 (5 bases). The CDR3 runs 16 residues. Trimming cost V 0 bases and J 0 bases, with 12 bases left between them. CDR1 and CDR2 (germline): SGHRS, YFSETQ. The CDR3 coding sequence is TGCGCCAGCAGCTTGGCCACGGGGCTTATGAACACTGAAGCTTTCTTT. It yields the protein CASSLATGLMNTEAFF.

This clonotype was detected many times. V gene TRBV12-3 or TRBV12-4 combines with J gene TRBJ2-5; 10 positions agree with TRBD1. The length of the CDR3 is 15 residues. V was clipped by 6 bases and J by 0 bases; unmatched bases: 4. This CDR3 reads CASRRTGGYQETQYF. The CDR3 nucleotides are TGTGCCAGCAGAAGGACAGGGGGGTACCAAGAGACCCAGTACTTC.

This clonotype was detected ten times or more. The chain links TRBV12-3 or TRBV12-4 to TRBJ2-3; a weak D match, TRBD2 (6 bases). V lost 6 bases to trimming and J lost 2 bases, with 18 bases between them. The length of the CDR3 is 16 residues. CDR3 residues: CASSPSLRGPTDTQYF. CDR3 bases: TGTGCCAGCAGCCCTTCGTTGCGGGGACCCACAGATACGCAGTATTTT.

Concerning this clonotype itself: A read error is possible here, since a much larger clone lies one base away. The J gene is TRBJ2-1, the V gene TRBV3-1, with 7 nucleotides matching TRBD2. Germline assignment: CDR1 LGHDT and CDR2 YNNKEL (reference sequence). The CDR3 is 18 residues long. V lost 0 bases to trimming and J lost 10 bases; unmatched junction nucleotides: 18. The CDR3 spells CASSQEDRWPAGYGEQFF. For the CDR3, the DNA is TGTGCCAGCAGCCAAGAAGATCGGTGGCCAGCGGGGTATGGCGAGCAGTTCTTC.

This clonotype appeared many times. This rearrangement joins TRBV6-5 to TRBJ1-1, with 7 bases fitting TRBD1. With V trimmed by 1 base and J by 4 bases, 6 bases remained unmatched. CDR3 length equals 15 residues. The V gene's germline CDR1 is MNHEY and CDR2 SVGAGI. In DNA, the CDR3 is TGTGCCAGCAGTTACTACGGAGCAGGGGGCACTGAAGCTTTCTTT. Protein sequence: CASSYYGAGGTEAFF.